What follows describes a single T cell receptor (beta chain). Original processing notes: Amplification with reference gene primers provided the estimates of nucleated cell counts. The repertoire was sequenced with immunoSEQ multiplex PCR; TCRdb's copy has only in-frame clones and lacks some. Clone size and the V and J calls come from that table; the DNA yielded D and trimming. This sample has roughly 150,000 clones, with around 83% found just once. These data are taken from a study of blood T cell repertoires in COVID-19. Study at large: Samples of COVID-19 (acute and convalescent) were obtained from the United States, Italy and Spain. From T cells, B-cell-depleted T cells, or PBMCs came the material, which was cDNA or gDNA.

Germline-derived CDR1 and CDR2 are SGHRS and YFSETQ. CDR3 length equals 16 residues. V shed 4 bases, J shed 1 base, and the junction held 8 bases outside the gene matches. This clonotype was obtained from a woman in her 70s who had recovered from COVID-19. The specimen was peripheral blood. This chain uses TRBV5-1 with TRBJ1-1; 9 bases match TRBD1. The CDR3: CASSLTGGVWNTEAFF. Here the CDR3 DNA reads TGCGCCAGCAGCCTAACAGGGGGCGTATGGAACACTGAAGCTTTCTTT.